The T cell receptor beta chain under discussion was sequenced for a study of shared clonotypes between healthy human individuals. In the study overall: The cohort comprised a couple of women and a few men. Their ages spanned 18 to 49 years. CD4 naive and memory got three plates each, CD8 naive two, CD8 memory one.

Here immunoSEQ multiplex PCR was the method, and the copy in TCRdb shows in-frame clones only, minus some. Of about 1,900,000 clones in the sample, roughly 94% were seen once. Broader study findings: Naive CD4 clonotypes were shared across several donors at 4.5% to 6%. Generation probability values for non-shared clonotypes were lower than those for clonotypes shared by all four donors.

As concerns this clone: Its antigen is not known.

Naive CD8 cells, CD45RO-negative and positively selected for CCR7, excluded terminally differentiated effector memory CD45RA+ cells. The V end was cut by 1 base, the J end by 8 bases, with 23 bases between. The germline CDR1 and CDR2 sequences are SGHTA and FQGNSA. The CDR3 is made up of 17 amino acids. The chain uses TRBV7-2 and TRBJ1-2; D gene uncertain. Sequences were obtained from naive CD8+ T cells sorted from blood. This sequence originates from a man younger than 35 in good health. CDR3 nucleotides: TGTGCCAGCAGCTTAGTTCCCGGTAGGGAAGAAGTGCGGGGCTACACCTTC. Translated, it gives CASSLVPGREEVRGYTF.